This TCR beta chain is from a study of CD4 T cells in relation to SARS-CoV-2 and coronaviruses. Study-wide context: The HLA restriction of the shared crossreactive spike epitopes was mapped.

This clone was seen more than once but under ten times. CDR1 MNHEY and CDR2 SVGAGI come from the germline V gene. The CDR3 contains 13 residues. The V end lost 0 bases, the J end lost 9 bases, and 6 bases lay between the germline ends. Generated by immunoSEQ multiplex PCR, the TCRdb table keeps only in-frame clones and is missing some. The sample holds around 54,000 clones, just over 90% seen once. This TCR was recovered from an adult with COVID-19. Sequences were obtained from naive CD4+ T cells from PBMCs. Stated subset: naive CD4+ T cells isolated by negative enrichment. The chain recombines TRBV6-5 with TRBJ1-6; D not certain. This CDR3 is CASSYSVGSPLHF. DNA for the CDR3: TGTGCCAGCAGTTACTCGGTCGGTTCACCCCTCCACTTT.